The 24 T cell receptor beta chains presented below share a single source sample, sequenced in a study of beta chain features in type 1 diabetes (dated by TCRdb to about 2018). To prepare the library, the immunoSEQ multiplex PCR assay was applied. All of the isolated RNA was reverse transcribed with the High Capacity cDNA Reverse Transcription Kit, so expressed TCRB transcripts were sequenced. Here the immuneACCESS table is served through TCRdb, limited to in-frame sequences with V and J called. Missing clones are a known gap in these copies; in checked studies unresolved V genes cover under half, and the rest lacks a known reason. The sample data list a few hundred thousand clones, and about 30% of these were observed just once. Of the sample, 0.05% to 0.065% falls within the top ten clones. The sequenced sample consisted of naive CD4+ T cells from blood. Interpreted using the paper, the cell subset or site label stands for: true naive CD4+ T cells. Every receptor here comes from a man younger than 35 in good health.

The V call is TRBV6-5, the J call TRBJ1-1, with 8 bases matching TRBD1. CDR1 is MNHEY, CDR2 SVGAGI, per germline. J gave up 1 base and V 2 bases, and 3 bases lay outside the gene matches. The CDR3 covers 15 residues. The CDR3 nucleotides read TGTGCCAGCAGTTACCTGGGACAGGCGAACACTGAAGCTTTCTTT. The encoded protein is CASSYLGQANTEAFF.

The rearrangement joins TRBV25-1 to TRBJ2-5; 11 bases fit TRBD2. J was trimmed by 4 bases and V by 8 bases; bases with no gene match: 9. CDR3 length: 15 residues. Germline V CDR1 and CDR2: MGHDK, SYGVNS. CDR3 sequence (DNA): TGTGCCAGCCGGTTAGCGGGAGGGCCGGCAGAGACCCAGTACTTC. It yields the protein CASRLAGGPAETQYF.

The chain links TRBV5-4 to TRBJ2-3; D uncertain. The ends were cut back, 3 bases at V and 5 bases at J, with 10 bases in the middle. Germline loops: CDR1 SGHNT, CDR2 YYREEE (reference sequence). This CDR3 has 13 residues. CDR3 bases: TGTGCCAGCAGCTCGCCCGGAAGAGATACGCAGTATTTT. Translating gives CASSSPGRDTQYF.

The CDR3 loop is CASSLQTGYEQYF. The DNA for the CDR3 is TGTGCCAGCAGCCTTCAGACGGGCTACGAGCAGTACTTC. V and J are TRBV7-2 and TRBJ2-7; D not certain. From germline, CDR1 is SGHTA and CDR2 FQGNSA. CDR3 length: 13 residues. V lost 5 bases, J lost 3 bases, and 11 bases lay in between.

This clone appeared a few times. The chain has TRBV25-1 and TRBJ2-5, with D unresolved. The germline V and J ends were trimmed by 0 bases and 2 bases, with 7 bases remaining between them. Germline CDR1 is MGHDK and CDR2 is SYGVNS. This CDR3 is 14 amino acids long. The CDR3 nucleotides read TGTGCCAGCAGTGAATATGTGCCACAAGAGACCCAGTACTTC. This sequence encodes CASSEYVPQETQYF.

V usage is TRBV25-1 and J usage is TRBJ1-1; D possibly corresponds to TRBD1 (6 bases). From germline, CDR1 is MGHDK and CDR2 SYGVNS. With 4 bases removed from V and 4 bases from J, the gap between germline ends came to 16 bases. CDR3 length: 15 residues. CDR3 loop: CASSAQGSGATEAFF. In DNA, the CDR3 is TGTGCCAGCAGTGCACAGGGTTCGGGGGCCACTGAAGCTTTCTTT.

The chain links TRBV4-3 to TRBJ1-2; perhaps TRBD1 as D (6 bases). This CDR3 is 15 amino acids long. Per germline, CDR1 LGHNA and CDR2 YSLEER. V dropped 3 bases and J dropped 0 bases, with 11 bases sitting between them. The CDR3 bases are TGCGCCAGCAGCCACAACAGGGCTACTAACTATGGCTACACCTTC. Protein sequence: CASSHNRATNYGYTF.

Only a few counts were recorded for this clone. The chain employs TRBV30 and TRBJ2-6; no definite D call. The CDR3 sequence is 13 residues long. V dropped 6 bases and J dropped 1 base, with 7 bases sitting between them. From germline, CDR1 is GTSNPN and CDR2 SVGIG (reference sequence). CDR3 loop: CACTPSGANVLTF. DNA of the CDR3: TGTGCCTGTACACCATCTGGGGCCAACGTCCTGACTTTC.

The chain carries TRBV18 and TRBJ1-1; D is unclear. The CDR3 extends over 15 amino acids. The germline CDR1 and CDR2 sequences are KGHSH and LQKENI. V lost 3 bases and J 1 base, leaving 12 bases between the germline ends. CDR3 loop: CASSPLLGTNTEAFF. In DNA, the CDR3 is TGTGCCAGCTCACCTCTGCTCGGCACGAACACTGAAGCTTTCTTT.

This sequence joins TRBV9 and TRBJ2-1, with TRBD1 matching over 9 bases. The ends lost 4 bases at V and 7 bases at J; junction bases unmatched: 6. Germline CDR1 SGDLS, CDR2 YYNGEE. The CDR3 length is 14 residues. CDR3 sequence reads: CASSKGDRANEQFF. The CDR3 DNA sequence: TGTGCCAGCAGCAAAGGGGACAGGGCGAATGAGCAGTTCTTC.

The gene calls are TRBV30 and TRBJ1-1; TRBD1 agrees at 9 bases. Germline V gene lookup returns CDR1 GTSNPN and CDR2 SVGIG (reference sequence). CDR3 length: 17 residues. Trimming removed 8 bases from V and 0 bases from J; junction bases left unmatched: 16. The CDR3 DNA follows: TGTGCCGCTGGACCCACAGGGGGCGCGGGGATGAACACTGAAGCTTTCTTT. This codes for CAAGPTGGAGMNTEAFF.

The J gene is TRBJ2-3, the V gene TRBV7-9, with a weak D call TRBD2 (8 bases). Germline CDR1 SEHNR, CDR2 FQNEAQ (reference sequence). Trimming shortened V by 5 bases and J by 1 base, and 13 bases separated the two germline ends. The CDR3 is 15 amino acids. Here the CDR3 DNA reads TGTGCCAGCAGCCAGGGGGGACTAGGCACAGATACGCAGTATTTT. Translated, it gives CASSQGGLGTDTQYF.

The V call is TRBV7-2, the J call TRBJ2-3; D might be TRBD2 (6 bases). Germline V lookup: CDR1 SGHTA, CDR2 FQGNSA. This CDR3 spans 15 amino acids. The germline V and J ends were trimmed by 4 bases and 5 bases, with 16 bases remaining between them. The DNA of the CDR3 is TGTGCCAGCAGCTCTTTCCCGGGAGTTCTAGATACGCAGTATTTT. Amino acid sequence: CASSSFPGVLDTQYF.

The rearrangement uses TRBV29-1 and TRBJ1-1; the match to TRBD1 covers 8 bases. Germline values: CDR1 SQVTM, CDR2 ANQGSEA. This CDR3 contains 12 residues. Trimming cost V 6 bases and J 4 bases; bases outside gene matches: 4. The CDR3 nucleotides read TGCAGCGTACGACAGGGGACCACTGAAGCTTTCTTT. Protein: CSVRQGTTEAFF.

In its sample, this clone was seen a few times. The rearrangement uses TRBV9 and TRBJ2-1; perhaps D is TRBD1 or TRBD2 (5 bases each). Deletions cut 3 bases from V and 4 bases from J, with 14 bases between. CDR1 and CDR2 (germline): SGDLS, YYNGEE. This CDR3 comprises 15 residues. CDR3 nucleotide sequence: TGTGCCAGCAGCGAACGGGGCCAACAGTACAATGAGCAGTTCTTC. Translation gives CASSERGQQYNEQFF.

The V call is TRBV30, the J call TRBJ1-6; TRBD1 aligns across 7 bases. The CDR3 is 13 amino acids. J was trimmed by 7 bases and V by 6 bases; bases with no gene match: 6. Germline V CDR1 and CDR2: GTSNPN, SVGIG (reference sequence). CDR3 residues: CACTTGWNSPLHF. Written as DNA, the CDR3 is TGTGCCTGTACGACAGGGTGGAATTCACCCCTCCACTTT.

This clone was detected a few times. The genes are TRBV7-2 and TRBJ2-4; possible D gene TRBD1, 5 bases. Trimming left V 3 bases short and J 0 bases short, with 9 bases between. This CDR3 is built from 15 residues. Germline lookup yields CDR1 SGHTA and CDR2 FQGNSA. CDR3 sequence reads: CASSLAQGAKNIQYF. The CDR3 DNA is TGTGCCAGCAGCTTGGCCCAGGGAGCCAAAAACATTCAGTACTTC.

The chain recombines TRBV25-1 with TRBJ2-1; possibly TRBD2 for D (6 bases). This CDR3 is 15 amino acids long. V was pared by 2 bases and J by 2 bases, with 10 bases between. CDR1 is MGHDK, CDR2 SYGVNS, per germline. CDR3 residues: CASSEGGPPYNEQFF. CDR3 sequence (DNA): TGTGCCAGCAGTGAAGGAGGGCCGCCCTACAATGAGCAGTTCTTC.

The rearrangement links TRBV30 to TRBJ2-5; D perhaps matches TRBD1 (5 bases). This CDR3 is built from 11 residues. Germline assignment: CDR1 GTSNPN and CDR2 SVGIG (reference sequence). V gave up 5 bases and J gave up 5 bases, with 9 bases separating them. The CDR3 sequence is CAWGAWETQYF. CDR3 in DNA: TGTGCCTGGGGGGCATGGGAGACCCAGTACTTC.

This rearrangement joins TRBV7-2 to TRBJ1-5, with D hard to call. Trimming took 1 base from V and 7 from J, leaving 8 bases between them. The CDR3 sequence is 13 residues long. Germline V CDR1 and CDR2: SGHTA, FQGNSA. The chain's CDR3 is CASSLEARQPQHF. In DNA, the CDR3 is TGTGCCAGCAGCTTAGAGGCAAGACAGCCCCAGCATTTT. Full variable domain (outside the CDR3, taken from reference TRBV7-2 and TRBJ1-5): GAGVSQSPSNKVTEKGKDVELRCDPISGHTALYWYRQSLGQGLEFLIYFQGNSAPDKSGLPSDRFSAERTGGSVSTLTIQRTQQEDSAVYLCASSLEARQPQHFGDGTRLSIL.

This clone was seen a handful of times. J is TRBJ1-1 and V is TRBV29-1; no definite D call. V dropped 4 bases and J dropped 4 bases, with 10 bases sitting between them. This CDR3 comprises 12 residues. Germline V gene lookup returns CDR1 SQVTM and CDR2 ANQGSEA. CDR3 sequence (DNA): TGCAGCGTTGCACAAGTTGGCACTGAAGCTTTCTTT. Protein sequence: CSVAQVGTEAFF.

V and J are TRBV6-6 and TRBJ1-5; D unclear. CDR1 is MNHNY and CDR2 is SVGAGI in the germline V gene (reference sequence). The CDR3 runs 15 residues. The ends were cut back, 1 base at V and 5 bases at J, with 12 bases in the middle. DNA of the CDR3: TGTGCCAGCAGTTACTTGGAGAGAGGCGATCAGCCCCAGCATTTT. Translated: CASSYLERGDQPQHF.

The chain uses TRBV5-1 and TRBJ2-1; D tentatively reads TRBD1 or TRBD2 (5 bases each). V gave up 4 bases and J gave up 7 bases, with 15 bases separating them. The CDR3 consists of 14 residues. CDR1 SGHRS and CDR2 YFSETQ come from the germline V gene. As DNA, the CDR3 is TGCGCCAGCAGCCTTCGGCAGGGCGGGAATGAGCAGTTCTTC. It is translated as CASSLRQGGNEQFF.

As regards this clone: The same CDR3 is also encoded by other DNA sequences in this sample. The J gene is TRBJ2-1, the V gene TRBV19; D is unresolved. Trimming removed 5 bases at V and 4 bases at J, with 12 bases between. This CDR3 comprises 14 residues. Germline V gives CDR1 LNHDA, CDR2 SQIVND (reference sequence). The DNA for the CDR3 is TGTGCCAGTAGTCTCCGGACGGCATACAATGAGCAGTTCTTC. Amino acid sequence: CASSLRTAYNEQFF.